This T cell receptor (beta chain) derives from a study of blood T cell repertoires in COVID-19. The assay was immunoSEQ multiplex PCR, and TCRdb's table has in-frame clones only and misses some. Of roughly 380,000 clones in the sample, approximately 89% were seen once. V gave up 1 base and J gave up 4 bases, with 20 bases separating them. This CDR3 is 17 amino acids long. Germline V gives CDR1 SGHRS, CDR2 YFSETQ. This chain uses TRBV5-1 with TRBJ1-1, with D perhaps matching TRBD1 (5 bases). The origin of this receptor is a woman aged 40 to 50 with COVID-19, enrolled during active disease. Sample: peripheral blood. This CDR3 reads CASSLRAIYSGGTEAFF. In nucleotides, the CDR3 is TGCGCCAGCAGCTTGCGGGCGATTTACTCGGGGGGCACTGAAGCTTTCTTT.